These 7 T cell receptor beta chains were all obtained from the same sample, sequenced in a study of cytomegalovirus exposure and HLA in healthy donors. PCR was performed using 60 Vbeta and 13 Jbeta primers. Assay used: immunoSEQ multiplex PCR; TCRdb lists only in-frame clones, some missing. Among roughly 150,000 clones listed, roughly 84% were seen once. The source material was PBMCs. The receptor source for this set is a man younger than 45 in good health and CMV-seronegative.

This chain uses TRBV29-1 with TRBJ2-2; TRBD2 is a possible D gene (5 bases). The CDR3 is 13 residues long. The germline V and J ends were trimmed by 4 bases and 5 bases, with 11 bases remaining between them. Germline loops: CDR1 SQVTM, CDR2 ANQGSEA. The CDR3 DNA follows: TGCAGCGTTGTCGGCTCGGGGACCGGGGAGCTGTTTTTT. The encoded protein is CSVVGSGTGELFF.

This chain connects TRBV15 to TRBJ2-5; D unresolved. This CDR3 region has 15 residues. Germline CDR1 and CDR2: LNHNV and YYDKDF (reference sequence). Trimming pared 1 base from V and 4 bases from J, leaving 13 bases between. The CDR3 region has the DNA TGTGCCACCAGCAGAGGTGTGGGCCAAGCAGAGACCCAGTACTTC. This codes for CATSRGVGQAETQYF. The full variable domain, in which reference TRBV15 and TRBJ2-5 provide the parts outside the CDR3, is DAMVIQNPRYQVTQFGKPVTLSCSQTLNHNVMYWYQQKSSQAPKLLFHYYDKDFNNEADTPDNFQSRRPNTSFCFLDIRSPGLGDTAMYLCATSRGVGQAETQYFGPGTRLLVL.

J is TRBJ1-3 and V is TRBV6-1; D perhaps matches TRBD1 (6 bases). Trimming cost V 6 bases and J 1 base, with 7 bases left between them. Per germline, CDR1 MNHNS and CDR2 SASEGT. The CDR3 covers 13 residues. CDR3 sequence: CASSTGSGNTIYF. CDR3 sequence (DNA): TGTGCCAGCAGCACAGGGTCTGGAAACACCATATATTTT.

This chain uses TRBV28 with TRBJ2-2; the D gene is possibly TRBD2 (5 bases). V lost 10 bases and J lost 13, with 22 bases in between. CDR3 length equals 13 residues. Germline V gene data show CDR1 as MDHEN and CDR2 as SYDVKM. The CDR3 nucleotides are TGTGCCACCAACCTAGCACCCCCCAGGCGGCTGTTTTTT. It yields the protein CATNLAPPRRLFF.

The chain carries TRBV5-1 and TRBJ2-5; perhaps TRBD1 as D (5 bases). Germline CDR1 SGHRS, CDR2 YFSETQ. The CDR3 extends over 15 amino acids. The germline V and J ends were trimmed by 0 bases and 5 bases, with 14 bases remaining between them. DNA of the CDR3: TGCGCCAGCAGCTTGGAGGGGCTAGGAACGGAGACCCAGTACTTC. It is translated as CASSLEGLGTETQYF.

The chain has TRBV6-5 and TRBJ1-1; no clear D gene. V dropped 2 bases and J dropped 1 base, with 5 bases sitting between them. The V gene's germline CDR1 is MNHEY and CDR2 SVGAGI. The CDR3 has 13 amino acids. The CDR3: CASSYIENTEAFF. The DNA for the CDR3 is TGTGCCAGCAGTTACATAGAGAACACTGAAGCTTTCTTT.

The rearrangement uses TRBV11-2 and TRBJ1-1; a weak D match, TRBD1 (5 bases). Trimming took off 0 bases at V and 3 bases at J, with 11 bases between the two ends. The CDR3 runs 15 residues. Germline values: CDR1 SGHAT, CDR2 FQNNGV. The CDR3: CASSLDRATDTEAFF. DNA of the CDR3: TGTGCCAGCAGCTTAGATCGGGCGACAGACACTGAAGCTTTCTTT.